This TCR beta chain was captured by sequencing in a study of blood T cell repertoires in COVID-19. Trimming cost V 0 bases and J 3 bases, with 14 bases left between them. This CDR3 contains 15 residues. CDR1 is SQVTM and CDR2 is ANQGSEA in the germline V gene. The data were produced by immunoSEQ multiplex PCR, yet TCRdb's version contains in-frame clones alone and is incomplete. The sample shows 270,000 or so clones, roughly nine tenths of them seen only once. The sequencing input was peripheral blood. The sequence derives from a man aged 40-49 years with active or convalescent COVID-19. V and J are TRBV29-1 and TRBJ2-5, with D uncertain. CDR3 bases: TGCAGCGTTGAAGAAATTGCTGACTGGAAAGAGACCCAGTACTTC. Translating gives CSVEEIADWKETQYF.